One sample yielded the 17 T cell receptor beta chains listed below, sequenced in a study of blood T cell repertoires in COVID-19. The data were produced by immunoSEQ multiplex PCR, yet TCRdb's version contains in-frame clones alone and is incomplete. The data hold about 200,000 clones, with around four fifths observed a single time. Sequencing input: peripheral blood. The source of these receptors is a man aged 55-75 years with COVID-19, enrolled during active disease.

The chain combines TRBV28 with TRBJ2-3, with 9 bases identical to TRBD1. V trimming: 7 bases; J trimming: 3 bases; junction bases outside the gene matches: 8. Germline V gives CDR1 MDHEN, CDR2 SYDVKM. This CDR3 is 15 amino acids long. In nucleotides, the CDR3 is TGTGCCAGCACCCCCGGGGGACAGGGAACAGATACGCAGTATTTT. Translating gives CASTPGGQGTDTQYF.

The chain joins TRBV6-6 to TRBJ1-6, with 9 bases identical to TRBD1. The V segment lost 6 bases and the J segment 10 bases; nucleotides outside the gene matches: 13. The CDR3 is made up of 16 amino acids. From germline, CDR1 is MNHNY and CDR2 SVGAGI (reference sequence). CDR3 DNA: TGTGCCAGCAGCCGAACCCCGGGACAGGGAAGGTCACCCCTCCACTTT. Translation gives CASSRTPGQGRSPLHF.

This sequence joins TRBV19 and TRBJ1-3; no reliable D call. Germline V gene lookup returns CDR1 LNHDA and CDR2 SQIVND (reference sequence). The CDR3 has 15 amino acids. V was cut by 3 bases and J by 5 bases, with 14 bases left in between. The CDR3 sequence: CASSIPGVRRNTIYF. CDR3 in DNA: TGTGCCAGTAGTATCCCCGGGGTACGGAGAAACACCATATATTTT.

The table lists this clone with a count of one. The chain couples TRBV7-2 to TRBJ1-5, with 9 bases matching TRBD1. The CDR3 consists of 14 residues. V lost 5 bases, J lost 6 bases, and 5 bases stayed unmatched. Germline V gene lookup returns CDR1 SGHTA and CDR2 FQGNSA. The CDR3 sequence is CASSRTGAGQPQHF. CDR3 nucleotide sequence: TGTGCCAGCAGCCGGACAGGGGCTGGTCAGCCCCAGCATTTT.

The chain recombines TRBV6-1 with TRBJ2-2; D remains ambiguous. CDR3 length: 14 residues. Germline CDR1 reads MNHNS; CDR2 reads SASEGT. V lost 5 bases to trimming and J lost 1 base, with 8 bases between them. The CDR3 is CASSYPENTGELFF. The CDR3 DNA sequence: TGTGCCAGCAGTTATCCAGAGAACACCGGGGAGCTGTTTTTT.

The rearrangement joins TRBV19 to TRBJ2-1, with 7 bases identical to TRBD1. CDR1 and CDR2 (germline): LNHDA, SQIVND (reference sequence). V trimming: 7 bases; J trimming: 15 bases; junction bases outside the gene matches: 15. This CDR3 comprises 13 residues. The CDR3 region is CASKGQSQIPLFF. CDR3 sequence (DNA): TGTGCCAGTAAGGGACAGTCACAAATACCGCTGTTCTTC.

This chain uses TRBV7-2 with TRBJ1-2; TRBD1 aligns across 7 bases. CDR1 is SGHTA and CDR2 is FQGNSA in the germline V gene. Losses at the gene ends were 2 bases for V and 3 bases for J; bases not matched to a gene: 3. CDR3 size: 14 residues. The CDR3 nucleotides are TGTGCCAGCAGCTTAAGACAGGGCGACTATGGCTACACCTTC. Translating gives CASSLRQGDYGYTF.

The chain recombines TRBV4-2 with TRBJ1-4, with TRBD1 matching over 9 bases. The CDR3 totals 15 residues. V shed 4 bases and J 8 bases; nucleotides not matched to a gene: 8. Per germline, CDR1 LGHNA and CDR2 YNFKEQ. The CDR3 region has the DNA TGTGCCAGCAGCCCCGGGAGACAGGGGGAGGAAAAACTGTTTTTT. Translating it yields CASSPGRQGEEKLFF.

This chain joins TRBV5-4 and TRBJ2-2; TRBD1 might be the D (6 bases). Germline V gene data show CDR1 as SGHNT and CDR2 as YYREEE (reference sequence). The CDR3 is made up of 14 amino acids. V was pared by 3 bases and J by 8 bases, with 14 bases between. The CDR3 DNA reads TGTGCCAGCAGCTCCGCCCGGGACATGGGGGAGCTGTTTTTT. Protein sequence: CASSSARDMGELFF.

J is TRBJ2-7 and V is TRBV7-2; the D gene is possibly TRBD1 (5 bases). The V gene's germline CDR1 is SGHTA and CDR2 FQGNSA. V lost 2 bases and J 0 bases, leaving 8 bases between the germline ends. The CDR3 totals 14 residues. In DNA, the CDR3 is TGTGCCAGCAGCTTAAGACAGCCCTCCTACGAGCAGTACTTC. This codes for CASSLRQPSYEQYF.

V is TRBV28 and J is TRBJ1-1, with 8 bases fitting TRBD1. Germline V gene data show CDR1 as MDHEN and CDR2 as SYDVKM. This CDR3 is 16 amino acids long. The junction had 13 bases not matched to a gene; V was cut back by 6 bases and J by 4 bases. The CDR3 region is CASSPWTGSGGTEAFF. Here the CDR3 DNA reads TGTGCCAGCAGCCCCTGGACAGGGAGTGGGGGCACTGAAGCTTTCTTT.

This clone was detected only a few times. The chain recombines TRBV30 with TRBJ2-5, with 8 bases lining up with TRBD1. J was trimmed by 2 bases and V by 2 bases; bases with no gene match: 13. CDR1 is GTSNPN and CDR2 is SVGIG in the germline V gene (reference sequence). The CDR3 loop spans 17 amino acids. CDR3 coding DNA: TGTGCCTGGAGTATAACCGAAGGGACAGGCCAACAAGAGACCCAGTACTTC. It codes for CAWSITEGTGQQETQYF.

The chain combines TRBV5-5 with TRBJ1-1; D unresolved. Germline CDR1 SGHKS, CDR2 YYEKEE (reference sequence). The CDR3 contains 14 residues. Trimming shortened V by 0 bases and J by 5 bases, and 11 bases separated the two germline ends. CDR3 DNA sequence: TGTGCCAGCAGCTTGGCACCCGAGGGTACTGAAGCTTTCTTT. This codes for CASSLAPEGTEAFF.

CDR3 in amino acids: CASSLESEQYF. The CDR3 DNA follows: TGTGCCAGCAGCTTGGAGAGCGAGCAGTACTTC. This chain links TRBV5-6 with TRBJ2-7, with D unresolved. The CDR3 covers 11 residues. V was clipped by 0 bases and J by 6 bases, with 4 bases between them. CDR1 and CDR2 (germline): SGHDT, YYEEEE.

This sequence joins TRBV15 and TRBJ1-4; the match to TRBD1 covers 8 bases. Looked up from germline, CDR1 is LNHNV and CDR2 is YYDKDF (reference sequence). The CDR3 consists of 16 residues. The ends lost 6 bases at V and 4 bases at J; junction bases unmatched: 10. CDR3 protein: CATRGIGQGLNEKLFF. In DNA, the CDR3 is TGTGCCACCAGGGGGATCGGACAGGGTCTTAATGAAAAACTGTTTTTT.

The rearrangement links TRBV24-1 to TRBJ1-1; no clear D. The CDR3 covers 13 residues. V was pared by 6 bases and J by 8 bases, with 15 bases between. The V gene's germline CDR1 is KGHDR and CDR2 SFDVKD. Written as DNA, the CDR3 is TGTGCCACCAGTTCGTCCCGTAGGGAGGAAGCTTTCTTT. It encodes CATSSSRREEAFF.

The rearrangement uses TRBV7-9 and TRBJ2-5; D is possibly TRBD1 (6 bases). Between the trimmed V and J ends, which lost 10 bases and 1 base, there was a span of 13 bases. Looked up from germline, CDR1 is SEHNR and CDR2 is FQNEAQ (reference sequence). CDR3 size: 13 residues. CDR3 residues: CANSKGGQETQYF. The CDR3 DNA is TGTGCCAATTCGAAAGGGGGCCAAGAGACCCAGTACTTC.